This paragraph covers one TCR beta chain sequence. Its specificity is not known. Donors were ostensibly healthy at sampling, although undocumented immune exposures were probable. This specimen comes from a study of cytomegalovirus exposure and HLA in healthy donors. Study-wide context: HLA-typed donors were the source of approximately 85 million unique TCRs held in an early data release.

Whole-study results and caveats: When analyzed later, the rates of TCR association showed variation by HLA locus, with DRB1 the most and HLA-C the fewest.

Amplification used 60 Vbeta primers and 13 Jbeta primers. The method was immunoSEQ multiplex PCR; TCRdb's version includes in-frame clones alone and lacks a portion of them. This table has over 150,000 clones, 75% appearing once. Trimming took off 0 bases at V and 8 bases at J, with 14 bases between the two ends. From germline, CDR1 is MNHNY and CDR2 SVGAGI (reference sequence). The CDR3 is 15 residues long. Source material: PBMCs. The chain has TRBV6-6 and TRBJ1-5; perhaps TRBD1 as D (5 bases). The TCR originated in a male donor in good health and CMV-seronegative. The CDR3 sequence: CASSYSKGKTEPQHF. In DNA, the CDR3 is TGTGCCAGCAGTTACTCGAAGGGGAAGACAGAGCCCCAGCATTTT.